Below, one T cell receptor beta chain is given with its context. The source of the sample is a study of blood T cell repertoires in COVID-19. Looking at the study overall: COVID-19 samples collected from the United States, Italy and Spain covered acute and convalescent phases. The cDNA or gDNA used as material had been derived from T cells, B-cell-depleted T cells, or PBMCs.

Germline V gives CDR1 MNHEY, CDR2 SVGAGI. V lost 5 bases, J lost 5 bases, and 15 bases lay in between. The CDR3 has 14 amino acids. Produced via immunoSEQ multiplex PCR; TCRdb's table is partial and in-frame only. The data show about 120,000 clones, 76% seen once. The clonotype originates from a woman older than 75 with acute or convalescent COVID-19. The V gene is TRBV6-5, the J gene TRBJ1-2, with a tentative D call TRBD1 (6 bases). Sequencing was carried out using peripheral blood. The CDR3 protein is CASSPRGGGYGYTF. CDR3 bases: TGTGCCAGCAGTCCCCGCGGGGGCGGGTATGGCTACACCTTC.